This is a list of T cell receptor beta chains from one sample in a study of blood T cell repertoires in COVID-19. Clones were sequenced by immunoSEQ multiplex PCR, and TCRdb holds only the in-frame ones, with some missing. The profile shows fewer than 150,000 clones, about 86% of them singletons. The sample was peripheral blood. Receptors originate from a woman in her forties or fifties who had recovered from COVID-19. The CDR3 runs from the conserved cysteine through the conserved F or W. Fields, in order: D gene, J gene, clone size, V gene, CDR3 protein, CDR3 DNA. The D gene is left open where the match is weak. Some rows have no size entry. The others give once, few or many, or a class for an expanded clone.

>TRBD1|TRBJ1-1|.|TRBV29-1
CSVETGMNTEAFF
TGCAGCGTAGAGACAGGGATGAACACTGAAGCTTTCTTT
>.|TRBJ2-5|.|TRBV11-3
CASSEVRGGETQYF
TGTGCCAGCAGCGAAGTCCGAGGGGGAGAGACCCAGTACTTC
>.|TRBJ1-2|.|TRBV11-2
CASSPLGVQGNYGYTF
TGTGCCAGCAGCCCGCTAGGCGTCCAGGGAAACTATGGCTACACCTTC
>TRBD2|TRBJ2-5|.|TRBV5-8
CASSSGGLAGVETQYF
TGTGCCAGCAGCTCCGGGGGACTAGCGGGAGTGGAGACCCAGTACTTC
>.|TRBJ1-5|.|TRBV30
CAWSVIRENQPQHF
TGTGCCTGGAGTGTGATCAGGGAAAATCAGCCCCAGCATTTT
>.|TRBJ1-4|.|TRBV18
CASSSGTNEKLFF
TGTGCCAGCTCCTCGGGGACTAATGAAAAACTGTTTTTT
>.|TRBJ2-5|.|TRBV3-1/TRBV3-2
CASSHRETQYF
TGTGCCAGCAGCCACCGGGAGACCCAGTACTTC
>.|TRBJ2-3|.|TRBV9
CASSPRTGTDTQYF
TGTGCCAGCAGCCCCCGGACAGGCACAGATACGCAGTATTTT
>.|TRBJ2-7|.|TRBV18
CASSLDTGRVNF
TGTGCCAGCTCACTAGACACGGGCAGGGTGAACTTC
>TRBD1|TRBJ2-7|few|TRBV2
CASSRGQGYEQYF
TGTGCCAGCAGTAGGGGACAGGGTTACGAGCAGTACTTC
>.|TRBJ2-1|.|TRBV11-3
CASSLGIAGNEQFF
TGTGCCAGCAGCTTAGGGATCGCAGGGAATGAGCAGTTCTTC
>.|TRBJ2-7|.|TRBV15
CATSKGQNLYEQYF
TGTGCCACCAGCAAAGGACAAAACCTCTACGAGCAGTACTTC
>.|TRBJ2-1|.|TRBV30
CAWSVRDREFF
TGTGCCTGGAGTGTACGGGATAGGGAGTTCTTC
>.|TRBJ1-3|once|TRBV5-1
CASSIGEERGNTIYF
TGCGCCAGCAGCATTGGAGAGGAGAGGGGAAACACCATATATTTT
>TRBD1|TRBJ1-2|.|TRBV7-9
CASSLRQGEGYTF
TGTGCCAGCAGCTTAAGACAGGGAGAAGGCTACACCTTC
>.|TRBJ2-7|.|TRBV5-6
CASRASPGAAYEQYF
TGTGCCAGCAGAGCCTCGCCAGGGGCTGCCTACGAGCAGTACTTC
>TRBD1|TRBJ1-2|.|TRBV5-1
CASSPGQGGGYTF
TGCGCCAGCAGCCCTGGACAGGGCGGAGGCTACACCTTC
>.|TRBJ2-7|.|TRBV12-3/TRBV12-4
CASSSQTGYEQYF
TGTGCCAGCAGTTCCCAGACGGGCTACGAGCAGTACTTC
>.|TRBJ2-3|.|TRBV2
CASSGAGKDTQYF
TGTGCCAGCAGTGGGGCAGGGAAAGATACGCAGTATTTT
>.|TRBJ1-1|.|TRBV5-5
CASTSRGNTEAFF
TGTGCCAGCACCAGCAGGGGGAACACTGAAGCTTTCTTT
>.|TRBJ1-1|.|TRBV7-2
CASSYYGRREAFF
TGTGCCAGCAGCTACTACGGGAGGCGCGAAGCTTTCTTT
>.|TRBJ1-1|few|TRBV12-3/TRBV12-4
CASSPMNTEAFF
TGTGCCAGCAGTCCCATGAACACTGAAGCTTTCTTT
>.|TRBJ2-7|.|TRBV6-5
CASGQNSYEQYF
TGTGCCAGCGGACAGAACTCCTACGAGCAGTACTTC
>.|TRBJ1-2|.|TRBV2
CASSSAAGDHGYTF
TGTGCCAGCAGTTCGGCAGCGGGGGACCATGGCTACACCTTC
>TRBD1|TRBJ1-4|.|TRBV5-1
CASSLGQGYEKLFF
TGCGCCAGCAGCCTAGGACAGGGGTATGAAAAACTGTTTTTT
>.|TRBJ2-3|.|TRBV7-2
CASSPGSWRKDTDTQYF
TGTGCCAGCAGCCCTGGATCGTGGAGAAAAGACACAGATACGCAGTATTTT
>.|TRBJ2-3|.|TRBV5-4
CASSLGTVRADTQYF
TGTGCCAGCAGCTTGGGGACAGTAAGGGCAGATACGCAGTATTTT
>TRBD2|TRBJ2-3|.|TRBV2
CASSRGLAGVDTQYF
TGTGCCAGCAGTCGGGGACTAGCGGGAGTTGATACGCAGTATTTT
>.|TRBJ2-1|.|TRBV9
CASSPFVGEQFF
TGTGCCAGCAGCCCATTCGTCGGGGAGCAGTTCTTC
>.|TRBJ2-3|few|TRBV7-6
CASSLYTDTQYF
TGTGCCAGCAGCTTATACACAGATACGCAGTATTTT
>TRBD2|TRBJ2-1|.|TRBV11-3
CASSLGGGSSYNEQFF
TGTGCCAGCAGCTTAGGCGGGGGAAGCTCCTACAATGAGCAGTTCTTC
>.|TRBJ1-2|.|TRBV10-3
CAISEGSYYGYTF
TGTGCCATCAGTGAGGGGAGTTACTATGGCTACACCTTC
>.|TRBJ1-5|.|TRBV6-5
CASSYSQGSNQPQHF
TGTGCCAGCAGTTACTCCCAGGGGTCGAATCAGCCCCAGCATTTT
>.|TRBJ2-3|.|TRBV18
CASSPPGLARDTQYF
TGTGCCAGCTCACCCCCGGGTCTAGCAAGAGATACGCAGTATTTT
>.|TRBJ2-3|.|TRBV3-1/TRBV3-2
CASSQGQRTTDTQYF
TGTGCCAGCAGCCAAGGTCAGCGAACCACAGATACGCAGTATTTT
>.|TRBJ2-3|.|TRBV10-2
CASSESDYYTDTQYF
TGCGCCAGCAGTGAGTCAGACTATTACACAGATACGCAGTATTTT
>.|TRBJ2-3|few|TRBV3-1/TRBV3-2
CASSHTQDTQYF
TGTGCCAGCAGCCATACACAGGATACGCAGTATTTT
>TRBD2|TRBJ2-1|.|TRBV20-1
CSASLPSGSLNEQFF
TGCAGTGCTAGTTTACCTAGCGGGAGTCTCAATGAGCAGTTCTTC
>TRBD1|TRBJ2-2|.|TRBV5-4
CASSPGTGNTGELFF
TGTGCCAGCAGCCCCGGGACAGGGAACACCGGGGAGCTGTTTTTT
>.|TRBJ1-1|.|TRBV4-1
CASSQDQRVNTEAFF
TGCGCCAGCAGCCAAGATCAGAGGGTGAACACTGAAGCTTTCTTT
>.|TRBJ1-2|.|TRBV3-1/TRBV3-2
CASSQDPANYGYTF
TGTGCCAGCAGCCAAGATCCGGCTAACTATGGCTACACCTTC
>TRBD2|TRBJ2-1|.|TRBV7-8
CASTSGGSSYNEQFF
TGTGCCAGCACCAGCGGGGGGAGCTCCTACAATGAGCAGTTCTTC
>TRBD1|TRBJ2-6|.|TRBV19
CASSAAGTGTLSGANVLTF
TGTGCCAGTAGTGCCGCCGGGACAGGGACCCTCTCTGGGGCCAACGTCCTGACTTTC
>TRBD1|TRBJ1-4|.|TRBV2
CASTPVLGGLATNEKLFF
TGTGCCAGCACTCCGGTCCTAGGGGGCCTTGCAACTAATGAAAAACTGTTTTTT
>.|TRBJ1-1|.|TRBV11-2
CASSSDRGNTEAFF
TGTGCCAGCAGCTCGGACAGAGGGAACACTGAAGCTTTCTTT